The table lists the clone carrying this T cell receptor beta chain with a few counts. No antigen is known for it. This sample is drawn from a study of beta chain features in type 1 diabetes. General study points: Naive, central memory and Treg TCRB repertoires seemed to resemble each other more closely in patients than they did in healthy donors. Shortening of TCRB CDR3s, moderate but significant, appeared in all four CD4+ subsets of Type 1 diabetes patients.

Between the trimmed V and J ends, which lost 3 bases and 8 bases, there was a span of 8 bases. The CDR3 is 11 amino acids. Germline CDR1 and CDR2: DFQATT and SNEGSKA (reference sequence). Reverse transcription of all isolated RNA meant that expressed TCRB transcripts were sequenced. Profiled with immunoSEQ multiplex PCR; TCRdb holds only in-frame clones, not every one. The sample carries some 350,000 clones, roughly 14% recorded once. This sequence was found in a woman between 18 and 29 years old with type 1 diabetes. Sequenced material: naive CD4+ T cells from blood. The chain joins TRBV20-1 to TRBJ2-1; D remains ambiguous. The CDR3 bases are TGCAGTGCTAGCTTGTCGGATGAGCAGTTCTTC. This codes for CSASLSDEQFF.